This T cell receptor beta chain was recorded in a study of lymphopenia after photon versus proton radiotherapy. Study-wide points: After lymphocyte nadir, photon-treated repertoires showed oligoclonal expansion, especially CD8+ Temra. Survival link was tested only in deceased patients; proton benefit remains a possibility. Under photons, naive T cells and diversity fell while effector/memory populations rose. Post-nadir TCR diversity decline inversely tracked overall survival among those who died.

The table came from immunoSEQ multiplex PCR; TCRdb's copy has only in-frame clones and leaves some out. The sample has around 20,000 clones; about 89% are singletons. A word on this clone: Its antigen remains unidentified.

This CDR3 spans 16 amino acids. Between the trimmed V and J ends, which lost 2 bases and 2 bases, there was a span of 14 bases. Germline values: CDR1 SGHTA, CDR2 FQGNSA. This sequence joins TRBV7-2 and TRBJ2-3; weak D call: TRBD1 (6 bases). This receptor was taken from a man in his sixties with pancreatic cancer. This material consisted of peripheral blood, taken from a patient treated with photon-based radiotherapy. CDR3 bases: TGTGCCAGCAGCTTACAGGGACACGGATACACAGATACGCAGTATTTT. This gives the protein CASSLQGHGYTDTQYF.